The T cell receptor beta chain described here comes from a study of T cells in Graves' hyperthyroidism and ophthalmopathy (dated by TCRdb to between 2018 and 2020). For context, the study as a whole: Peripheral blood samples were taken at initial diagnosis, before any treatment was given. According to the paper, TCR Vbeta CDR3 sequencing was carried out on some 130 peripheral blood samples, which came from fewer than 50 ophthalmopathy, approximately 78 hyperthyroidism and some 17 progressor patients. The 75 to 100 discovery patients were randomly split 7:3 into training and test sets. Thyroid tissue and blood T-cell repertoires from more than 5 Graves' hyperthyroidism patients were also compared in the study. TCR V-J signatures able to tell the groups apart were searched for in a discovery cohort of approximately 95 patients, of whom more than 40 had Graves' ophthalmopathy and around 58 had stable Graves' hyperthyroidism. Whether ophthalmopathy could be predicted prospectively was tested in an independent validation cohort made up of about 18 hyperthyroidism patients plus 17 patients who later progressed to ophthalmopathy. Following sampling, methimazole starting at 30 mg daily was given to hyperthyroidism patients, and high-dose intravenous methylprednisolone was given to ophthalmopathy patients.

The TCR beta CDR3 regions were amplified from RNA transcripts. The first round of RT-PCR for the TCR CDR3 was performed with the HTBI primer set and the Qiagen OneStep RT-PCR kit. A second multiplex PCR round built the libraries, followed by size selection and purification. Sequencing of the libraries was done on an Illumina HiSeq2000 using paired-end 100 bp reads. As for how the authors treated the data: SOAPnuke was used to process the raw data, with reads discarded if the reads contained adapters or uncalled bases, had a mean Phred below 15, or lacked an exact constant-primer or identifier match. High-quality paired reads were merged with COPE v1.2.5, and unique nucleotide sequences were defined as clonotypes. MiTCR v1.1 was used to align clonotypes to the IMGT TRBV, TRBD and TRBJ reference segments. The analysis was restricted to V-J combinations with a frequency above 0.0001, which together covered around 99% of the repertoires. A TCS score was defined as the ratio between F50 (clonal expansion) and ExV (chaos), using BLOSUM62-based TCRdist between CDR3 peptides within each V-J. Welch's t-statistics and random forest reduced 514 V-J features to roughly 13, which were used in a naive Bayes classifier (R e1071). TCRdb reprocessed the public reads (quality trimming at Q25 with fastp, clone calling with MiXCR) and kept in-frame beta chains. Identical CDR3 protein sequences are pooled into one entry, listed with their most common genes and DNA. None of the V and J calls come from the authors' own analysis; TCRdb made them. The sample data list 450,000 to 650,000 distinct CDR3 sequences, and under 25% of these were observed just once. About 25% of the sample is taken by the ten largest.

Study-level results and caveats: Most expanded thyroid clonotypes (frequency above 0.001) were also found in blood, which suggests that blood repertoires may mirror thyroid immune responses. Sample size was not statistically predetermined, and investigators were not blinded to group allocation. In validation, the model predicted progression to ophthalmopathy with approximately 71% sensitivity and less than 80% specificity, a median of around 6.6 months before onset. In cross-validation, a model built on a 13 V-J signature told ophthalmopathy apart from stable hyperthyroidism with approximately 90% sensitivity and approximately 81% specificity, and in testing the same model reached 80%/75%.

This clonotype has just a few counts. The specificity of this receptor is unknown. The input lacks base qualities; no much larger clone sits a single base away. Looking up the germline V gene yields CDR1 MNHNS and CDR2 SASEGT. The CDR3 numbers 13 residues from cysteine through phenylalanine. Of all the DNA, just the CDR3 is kept, 39 bases in frame from base 1. V is clipped by 7 bases and J by 9 bases, and the sequence between their germline boundaries is 19 bases long. Graves' hyperthyroidism was defined as stable when no progression to ophthalmopathy occurred over 18 months of follow-up. Hyperthyroidism patients were aged 18 to 65 years and newly diagnosed, with disease duration of less than 2 months. The study excluded patients with uncontrolled infections, other autoimmune diseases, pregnancy or lactation. Diagnoses relied on clinical symptoms, serum thyroxine and TRAb, thyroid ultrasound and orbital computed tomography. PBMCs were separated from over 9 ml of fresh peripheral blood using Ficoll-Paque density gradient centrifugation. Trizol reagent was used to extract total RNA, and RNA quality was then checked on an Agilent 2100 Bioanalyzer.

The clonotype comes from a man in his late teens or twenties with Graves' hyperthyroidism. Sequencing was carried out using blood. The receptor chain draws on TRBV6-1 and TRBJ2-7; 6 matching bases give a weak D call of TRBD2. The DNA sequence is as follows: TGTGCCAGCAATCGGGGACTGCAAACGCGGCAGTACTTC. Its protein reads: CASNRGLQTRQYF.